This T cell receptor (beta chain) is drawn from a study of early T cells in non-severe SARS-CoV-2 infection. In the study overall: Alpha and beta chains were unpaired, from unsorted whole-blood bulk RNA. Whole-study results and caveats: Using VDJdb, the matching emphasized anti-spike CD8 responses while missing private and CD4 specificities.

Unique molecular identifiers (one per individual cDNA molecule) were attached. Via MiXCR, TCRdb re-called the 5' RACE reads, giving one row per CDR3 protein. Of approximately 50,000 distinct CDR3 sequences in the sample, roughly 8% were seen once. In this sample, this clonotype turned up many times. Antigen: not known. Germline CDR1 and CDR2: KGHSH and LQKENI. The ends lost 0 bases at V and 3 bases at J; junction bases unmatched: 7. The length of the CDR3 is 16 residues. Sequenced input: whole blood. This TCR was recovered from an adult who was a healthcare worker with PCR-confirmed SARS-CoV-2 infection or an uninfected control (not recorded which). The V and J genes are TRBV18 and TRBJ1-1, with 7 bases identical to TRBD1. The chain's CDR3 is CASSPPSRGDHTEAFF. In nucleotides, the CDR3 is TGTGCCAGCTCACCACCGTCCAGGGGGGATCACACTGAAGCTTTCTTT.